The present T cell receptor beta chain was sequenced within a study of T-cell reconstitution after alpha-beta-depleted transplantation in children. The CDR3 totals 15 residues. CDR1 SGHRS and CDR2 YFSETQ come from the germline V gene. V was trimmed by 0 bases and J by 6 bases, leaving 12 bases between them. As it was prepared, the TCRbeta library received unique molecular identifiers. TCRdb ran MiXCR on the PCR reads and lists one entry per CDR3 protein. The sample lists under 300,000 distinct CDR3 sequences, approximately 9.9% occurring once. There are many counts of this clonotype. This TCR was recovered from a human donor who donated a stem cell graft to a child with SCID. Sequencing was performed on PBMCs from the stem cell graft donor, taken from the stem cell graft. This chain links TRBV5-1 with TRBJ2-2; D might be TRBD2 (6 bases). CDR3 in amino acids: CASSLVGLASGELFF. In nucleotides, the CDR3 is TGCGCCAGCAGCTTGGTGGGTCTAGCGTCCGGGGAGCTGTTTTTT.